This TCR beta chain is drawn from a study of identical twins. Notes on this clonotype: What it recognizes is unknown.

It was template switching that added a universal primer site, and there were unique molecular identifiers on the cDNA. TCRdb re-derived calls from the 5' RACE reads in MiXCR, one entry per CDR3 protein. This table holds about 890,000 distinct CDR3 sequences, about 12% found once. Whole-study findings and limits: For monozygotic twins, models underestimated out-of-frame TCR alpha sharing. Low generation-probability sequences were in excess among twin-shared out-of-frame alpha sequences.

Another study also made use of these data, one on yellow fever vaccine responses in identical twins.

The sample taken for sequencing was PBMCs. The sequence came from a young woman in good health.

For the CDR3, the DNA is TGTGCCAGCAGTTTGACACAGGGTGGGTTCCGGACTGAAGCTTTCTTT. Its protein product is CASSLTQGGFRTEAFF. The genes are TRBV27 and TRBJ1-1; D might be TRBD1 (6 bases). V lost 3 bases, J lost 5 bases, and 19 bases lay in between. Germline V gene data show CDR1 as MNHEY and CDR2 as SMNVEV (reference sequence). The CDR3 is 16 residues long.